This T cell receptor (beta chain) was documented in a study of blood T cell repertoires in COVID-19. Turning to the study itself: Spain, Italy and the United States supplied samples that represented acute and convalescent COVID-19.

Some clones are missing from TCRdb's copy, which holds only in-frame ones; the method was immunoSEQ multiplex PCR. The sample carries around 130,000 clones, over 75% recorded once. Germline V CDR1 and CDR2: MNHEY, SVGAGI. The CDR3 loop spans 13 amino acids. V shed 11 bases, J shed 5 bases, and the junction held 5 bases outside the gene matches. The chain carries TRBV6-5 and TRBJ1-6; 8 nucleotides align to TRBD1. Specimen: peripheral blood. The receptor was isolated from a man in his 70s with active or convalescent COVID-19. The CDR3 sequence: CAGRTGNNSPLHF. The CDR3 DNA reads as TGTGCCGGTCGGACAGGGAATAATTCACCCCTCCACTTT.